This TCR beta chain was sequenced for a study of T cell changes during pregnancy in multiple sclerosis. Here immunoSEQ multiplex PCR was the method, and the copy in TCRdb shows in-frame clones only, minus some. The sample shows about 49,000 clones, around 94% of them seen only once. Germline V lookup: CDR1 MRHNA, CDR2 SNTAGT. This CDR3 has 15 amino acids. V lost 2 bases and J lost 1; bases outside the gene matches: 0. On this clone: Other DNA sequences in this specimen translate into the identical CDR3.

The chain joins TRBV6-4 to TRBJ2-3; 10 bases line up with TRBD1. The sequencing here drew on CD8+ T cells from peripheral blood mononuclear cells, taken before pregnancy. The TCR was taken from a female donor with multiple sclerosis, enrolled in a pregnancy study. CDR3 sequence: CASSDGTGGTDTQYF. CDR3 sequence (DNA): TGTGCCAGCAGTGACGGGACAGGGGGCACAGATACGCAGTATTTT.